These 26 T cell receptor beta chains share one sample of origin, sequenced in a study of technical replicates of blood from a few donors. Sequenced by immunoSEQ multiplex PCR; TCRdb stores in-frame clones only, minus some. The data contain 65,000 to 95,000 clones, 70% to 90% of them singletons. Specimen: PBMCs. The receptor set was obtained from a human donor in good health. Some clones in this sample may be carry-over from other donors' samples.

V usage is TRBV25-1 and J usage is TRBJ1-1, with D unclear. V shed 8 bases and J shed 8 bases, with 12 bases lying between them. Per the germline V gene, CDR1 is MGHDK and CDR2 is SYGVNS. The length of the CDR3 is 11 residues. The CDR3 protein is CASGNYIEAFF. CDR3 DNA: TGTGCCAGCGGAAACTATATCGAAGCTTTCTTT. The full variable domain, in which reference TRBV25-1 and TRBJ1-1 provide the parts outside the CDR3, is EADIYQTPRYLVIGTGKKITLECSQTMGHDKMYWYQQDPGMELHLIHYSYGVNSTEKGDLSSESTVSRIRTEHFPLTLESARPSHTSQYLCASGNYIEAFFGQGTRLTVV.

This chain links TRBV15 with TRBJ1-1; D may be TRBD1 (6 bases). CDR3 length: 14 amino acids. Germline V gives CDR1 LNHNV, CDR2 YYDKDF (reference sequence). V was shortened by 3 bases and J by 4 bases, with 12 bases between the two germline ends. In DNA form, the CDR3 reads TGTGCCACCAGCAGCATTACAGGGTCCACTGAAGCTTTCTTT. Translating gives CATSSITGSTEAFF.

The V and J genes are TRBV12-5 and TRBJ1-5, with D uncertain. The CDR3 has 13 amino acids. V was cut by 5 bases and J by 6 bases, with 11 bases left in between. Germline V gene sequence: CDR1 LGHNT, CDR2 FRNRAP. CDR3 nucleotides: TGTGCTAGTGGTCCCGACGGGGTTCAGCCCCAGCATTTT. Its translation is CASGPDGVQPQHF.

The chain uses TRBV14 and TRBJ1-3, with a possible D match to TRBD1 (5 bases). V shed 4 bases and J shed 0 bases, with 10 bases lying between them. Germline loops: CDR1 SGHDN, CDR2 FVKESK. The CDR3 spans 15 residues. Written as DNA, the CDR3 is TGTGCCAGCAGCCGGGGCTCTATCTCTGGAAACACCATATATTTT. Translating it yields CASSRGSISGNTIYF. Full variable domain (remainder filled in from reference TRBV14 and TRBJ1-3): EAGVTQFPSHSVIEKGQTVTLRCDPISGHDNLYWYRRVMGKEIKFLLHFVKESKQDESGMPNNRFLAERTGGTYSTLKVQPAELEDSGVYFCASSRGSISGNTIYFGEGSWLTVV.

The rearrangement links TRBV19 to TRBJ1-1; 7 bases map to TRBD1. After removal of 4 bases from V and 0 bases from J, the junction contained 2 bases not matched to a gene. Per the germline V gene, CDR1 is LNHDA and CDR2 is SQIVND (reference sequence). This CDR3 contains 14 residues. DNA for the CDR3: TGTGCCAGTAGTAGGGACAGAGTGAACACTGAAGCTTTCTTT. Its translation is CASSRDRVNTEAFF. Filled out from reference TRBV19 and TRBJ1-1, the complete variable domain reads DGGITQSPKYLFRKEGQNVTLSCEQNLNHDAMYWYRQDPGQGLRLIYYSQIVNDFQKGDIAEGYSVSREKKESFPLTVTSAQKNPTAFYLCASSRDRVNTEAFFGQGTRLTVV.

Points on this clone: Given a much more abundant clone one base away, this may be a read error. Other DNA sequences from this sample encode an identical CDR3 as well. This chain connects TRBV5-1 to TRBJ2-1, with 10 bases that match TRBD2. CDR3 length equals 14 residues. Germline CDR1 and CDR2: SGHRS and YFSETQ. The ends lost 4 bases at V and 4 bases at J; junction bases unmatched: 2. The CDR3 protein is CASSASGGYNEQFF. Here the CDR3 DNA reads TGCGCCAGCAGCGCTAGCGGGGGTTACAATGAGCAGTTCTTC.

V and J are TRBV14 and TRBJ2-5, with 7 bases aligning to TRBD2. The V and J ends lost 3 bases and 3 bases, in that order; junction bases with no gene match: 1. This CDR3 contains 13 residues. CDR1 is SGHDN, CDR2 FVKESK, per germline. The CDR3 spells CASSHLAEETQYF. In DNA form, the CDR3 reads TGTGCCAGCAGCCATCTAGCGGAAGAGACCCAGTACTTC.

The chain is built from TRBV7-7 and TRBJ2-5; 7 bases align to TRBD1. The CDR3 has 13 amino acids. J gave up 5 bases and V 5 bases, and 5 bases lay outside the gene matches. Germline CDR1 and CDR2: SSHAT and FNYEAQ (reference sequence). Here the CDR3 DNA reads TGTGCCAGCAGCCGGGGACAGCTCGAGACCCAGTACTTC. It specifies CASSRGQLETQYF.

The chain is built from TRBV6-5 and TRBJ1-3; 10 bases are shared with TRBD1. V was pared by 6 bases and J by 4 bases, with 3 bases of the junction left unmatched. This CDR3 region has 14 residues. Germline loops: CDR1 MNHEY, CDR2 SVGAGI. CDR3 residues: CASSRDRGGNTIYF. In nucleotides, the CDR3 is TGTGCCAGCAGCCGGGACAGGGGAGGAAACACCATATATTTT.

CDR3 in DNA: TGTGCCAGCAGCCCAAGGGGCGGAGGACTAAACTCCTACGAGCAGTACTTC. This sequence encodes CASSPRGGGLNSYEQYF. The V call is TRBV11-2, the J call TRBJ2-7, with TRBD2 as a possible D gene (6 bases). The CDR3 length is 17 residues. Germline V gene data show CDR1 as SGHAT and CDR2 as FQNNGV. Trimming removed 5 bases from V and 0 bases from J, with 20 bases in between.

The CDR3 DNA follows: TGCAGTGCTAGAGTCTCGGAGACCCAGTACTTC. Protein product: CSARVSETQYF. The chain links TRBV20-1 to TRBJ2-5; D is undetermined. The CDR3 spans 11 residues. The germline gives CDR1 DFQATT, CDR2 SNEGSKA (reference sequence). Trimming removed 1 base from V and 5 bases from J, with 5 bases in between.

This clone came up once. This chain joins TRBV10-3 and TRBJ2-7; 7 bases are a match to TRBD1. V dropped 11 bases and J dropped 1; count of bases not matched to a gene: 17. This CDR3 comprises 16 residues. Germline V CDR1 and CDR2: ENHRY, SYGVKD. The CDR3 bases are TGTGCCTCATCTCACCTCGGGACAGCCTCATCCTACGAGCAGTACTTC. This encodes CASSHLGTASSYEQYF.

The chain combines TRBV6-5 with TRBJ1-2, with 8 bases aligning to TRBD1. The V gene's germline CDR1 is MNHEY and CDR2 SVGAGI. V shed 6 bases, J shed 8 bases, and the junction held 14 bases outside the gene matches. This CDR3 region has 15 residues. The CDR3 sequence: CASRDPYRDRWGYTF. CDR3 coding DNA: TGTGCCAGCAGGGACCCTTACCGGGACAGGTGGGGCTACACCTTC.

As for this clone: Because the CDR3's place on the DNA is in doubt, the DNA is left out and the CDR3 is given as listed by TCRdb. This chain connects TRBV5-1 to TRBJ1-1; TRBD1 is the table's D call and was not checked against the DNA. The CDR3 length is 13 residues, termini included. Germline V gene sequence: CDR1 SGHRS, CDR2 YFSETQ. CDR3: CASSVGTGSWTFF.

CDR3 residues: CASSQQMDSAKTF. The CDR3 coding sequence is TGCGCCAGCAGCCAACAAATGGACAGCGCTAAGACCTTC. J is TRBJ1-2 and V is TRBV4-3; tentatively, D is TRBD1 (6 bases). This CDR3 spans 13 amino acids. The germline V gene encodes CDR1 LGHNA and CDR2 YSLEER. Deletions cut 2 bases from V and 14 bases from J, with 18 bases between.

In DNA form, the CDR3 reads TGTGCCAGCAGTGCGGGATCGGCTGGGGCCAACGTCCTGACTTTC. This codes for CASSAGSAGANVLTF. The V call is TRBV2, the J call TRBJ2-6, with D perhaps TRBD2 (5 bases). The V end was cut by 4 bases, the J end by 2 bases, with 9 bases between. The CDR3 loop spans 15 amino acids. Germline V gene sequence: CDR1 SNHLY, CDR2 FYNNEI.

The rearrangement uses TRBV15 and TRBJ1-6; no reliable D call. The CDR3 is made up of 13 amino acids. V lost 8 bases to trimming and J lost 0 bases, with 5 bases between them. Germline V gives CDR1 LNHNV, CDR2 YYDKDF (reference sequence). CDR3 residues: CATRGSYNSPLHF. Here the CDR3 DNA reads TGTGCCACCCGCGGCTCCTATAATTCACCCCTCCACTTT.

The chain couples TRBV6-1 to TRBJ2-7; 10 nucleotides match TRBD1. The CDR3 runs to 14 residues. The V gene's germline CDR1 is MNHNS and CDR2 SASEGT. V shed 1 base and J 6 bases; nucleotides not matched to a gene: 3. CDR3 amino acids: CASSEGGTGVEQYF. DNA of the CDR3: TGTGCCAGCAGTGAAGGCGGGACAGGGGTCGAGCAGTACTTC.

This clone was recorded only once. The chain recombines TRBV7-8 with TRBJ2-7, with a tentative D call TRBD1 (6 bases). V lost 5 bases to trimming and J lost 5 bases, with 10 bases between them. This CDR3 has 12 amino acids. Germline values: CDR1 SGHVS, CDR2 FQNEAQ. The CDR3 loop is CASSATGNEQYF. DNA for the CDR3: TGTGCCAGCAGCGCTACAGGGAACGAGCAGTACTTC. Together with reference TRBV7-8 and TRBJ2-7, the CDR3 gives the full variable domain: GAGVSQSPRYKVAKRGQDVALRCDPISGHVSLFWYQQALGQGPEFLTYFQNEAQLDKSGLPSDRFFAERPEGSVSTLKIQRTQQEDSAVYLCASSATGNEQYFGPGTRLTVT.

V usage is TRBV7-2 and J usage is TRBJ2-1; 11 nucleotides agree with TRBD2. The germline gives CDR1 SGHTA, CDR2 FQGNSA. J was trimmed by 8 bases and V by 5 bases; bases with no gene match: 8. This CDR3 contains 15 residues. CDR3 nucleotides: TGTGCCAGCAGCCGTATTAGCGGGGGGGGCGATGAGCAGTTCTTC. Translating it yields CASSRISGGGDEQFF.

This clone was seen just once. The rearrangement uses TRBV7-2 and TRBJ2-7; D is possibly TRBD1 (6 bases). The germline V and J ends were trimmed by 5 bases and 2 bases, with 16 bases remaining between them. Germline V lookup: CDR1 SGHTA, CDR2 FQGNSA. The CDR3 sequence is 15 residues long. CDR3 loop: CASSVYDRNTYEQYF. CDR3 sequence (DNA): TGTGCCAGCAGCGTCTACGACAGGAATACCTACGAGCAGTACTTC.

Here the CDR3 reads CASSQDGPGSGRASDSEQFF. Here the CDR3 DNA reads TGTGCCAGCAGCCAAGACGGGCCGGGGAGCGGGAGGGCCTCGGATAGTGAGCAGTTCTTC. This chain joins TRBV4-2 and TRBJ2-1; TRBD2 agrees at 10 bases. The CDR3 spans 20 residues. With V trimmed by 0 bases and J by 9 bases, 20 bases remained unmatched. The V gene's germline CDR1 is LGHNA and CDR2 YNFKEQ.

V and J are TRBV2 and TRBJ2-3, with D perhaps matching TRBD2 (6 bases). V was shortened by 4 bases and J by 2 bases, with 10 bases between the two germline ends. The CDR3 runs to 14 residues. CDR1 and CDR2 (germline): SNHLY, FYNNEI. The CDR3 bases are TGTGCCAGCAGTGCGGGACTTACCACAGATACGCAGTATTTT. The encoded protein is CASSAGLTTDTQYF.

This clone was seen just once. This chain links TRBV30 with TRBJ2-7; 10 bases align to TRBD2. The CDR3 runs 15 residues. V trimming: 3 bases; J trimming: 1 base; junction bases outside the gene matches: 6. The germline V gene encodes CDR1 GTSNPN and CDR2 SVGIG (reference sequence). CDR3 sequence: CAWSAGGLASYEQYF. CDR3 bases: TGTGCCTGGAGCGCCGGGGGACTAGCGTCCTACGAGCAGTACTTC. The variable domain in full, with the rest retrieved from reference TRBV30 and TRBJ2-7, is SQTIHQWPATLVQPVGSPLSLECTVEGTSNPNLYWYRQAAGRGLQLLFYSVGIGQISSEVPQNLSASRPQDRQFILSSKKLLLSDSGFYLCAWSAGGLASYEQYFGPGTRLTVT.

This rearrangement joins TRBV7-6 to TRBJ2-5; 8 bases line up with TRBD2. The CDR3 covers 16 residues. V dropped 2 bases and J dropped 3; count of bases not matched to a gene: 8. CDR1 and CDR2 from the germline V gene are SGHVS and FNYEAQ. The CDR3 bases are TGTGCCAGCAGCTTATCGCGGGAGGTCAATAAAGAGACCCAGTACTTC. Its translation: CASSLSREVNKETQYF.

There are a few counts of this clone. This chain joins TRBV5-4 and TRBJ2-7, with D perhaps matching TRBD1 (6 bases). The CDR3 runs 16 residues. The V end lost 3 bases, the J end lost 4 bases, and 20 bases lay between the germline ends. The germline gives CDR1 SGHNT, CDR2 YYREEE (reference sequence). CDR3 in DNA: TGTGCCAGCAGCTCATCACCTACGGGACACGGGTACGAGCAGTACTTC. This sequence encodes CASSSSPTGHGYEQYF.